This TCR beta chain was recorded in a study of T cell responses to AZD1222 COVID-19 vaccine (dated by TCRdb to 2020 to 2023). As for the study more broadly: A total of 233 trial participants underwent TCR sequencing, of whom some 210 received two doses of AZD1222 and around 26 received two doses of the MenACWY control vaccine. Trial participants were enrolled by age into subgroups of 18-55, 56-69 and 70-plus years, and 148, 28 and 57 TCR-sequenced participants, respectively, were included in these subgroups.

The CDR3 regions of human TCRbeta chains were analyzed by immunosequencing. For the original study's pipeline: TCRs in the repertoires were compared against a reference library of SARS-CoV-2-specific TCRs that had been generated with the MIRA antigen-specificity platform. Breadth was defined as the fraction of unique TCRs that were SARS-CoV-2-associated, and depth was defined as the fraction of total T cells that were SARS-CoV-2-associated. Using the MIRA data, each spike-specific TCR was mapped to the spike region that the TCR reacts to and placed in a CD4 or CD8 class. Log10-transformed breadth and depth values were compared by one-way ANOVA with Sidak's multiple comparisons tests. TCRdb took this table from immuneACCESS and kept in-frame rearrangements with V and J called. Such tables lack part of the clones; where checked against another copy, unresolved V genes explain under half of the gap, and the rest is unexplained. The V and J calls and clone size are taken from that table; D and trimming were inferred from the DNA. A total of about 56,000 clones appear in this sample, roughly 90% of them only once. The biggest ten clones account for 6.9% of the sample.

Broader findings and caveats from the paper: A significant rise in spike-specific TCR breadth and depth was observed after two AZD1222 doses relative to day 0 and relative to MenACWY recipients. The 56-69-year group was small, and its depth increase did not reach significance, likely because of low power. Nearly half of unique spike-specific TCRs reportedly recognized epitopes outside regions mutated in the B.1.351 and B.1.1.7 variants. Conclusions about previously exposed vaccinees were limited because only six AZD1222 recipients were SARS-CoV-2 seropositive at baseline. Because no day 14 peak-response samples were available, the repertoires could be characterized only after the peak T cell response. Vaccine-associated CD4 TCRs spanned the whole spike protein, with dominant responses in regions 160-218 and 743-854. Most participants were white British and females outnumbered males, and the authors suggested that clonal diversity may have been underestimated.

What the time point label conveys for this sample: about 28 days (+/-7) after the second vaccine dose. AZD1222 recipients with second doses at about 4 weeks or about 12 weeks were pooled, because spike-specific TCR depth and breadth did not differ between schedules. Vaccinee samples were obtained from the UK trials COV001 and COV002, which included a single-blind randomized controlled phase 2/3 trial of AZD1222 (ChAdOx1 nCoV-19) in healthy adults. For TCRbeta chain sequencing, PBMC samples were collected from trial participants at day 0 and at day 28 after the second dose. Including cysteine and phenylalanine, the CDR3 has 15 amino acids. Left in the record is the CDR3 DNA by itself, 45 bases read in frame from the first base. V was cut back by 7 bases and J by 1 base, leaving a gap of 15 bases between them. As encoded in the germline V gene, CDR1 is MDHEN while CDR2 is SYDVKM. As regards this clone: The specificity of this receptor is unknown. One base away there is no much larger clone; base qualities are not given.

Specimen: peripheral blood, collected 28 days after the second AZD1222 dose. The rearranged segments are TRBV28 and TRBJ2-3, with the D gene uncertain. The clonotype originates from an adult who received the AZD1222 COVID-19 vaccine. The nucleotides read TGTGCCAGCAAAAGCCCCACAACGGGCACAGATACGCAGTATTTT. This is translated as CASKSPTTGTDTQYF.